The 28 T cell receptor beta chains listed next were all sequenced from one sample in a study of control samples from healthy donors and cancer patients. Profiled with immunoSEQ multiplex PCR; TCRdb holds only in-frame clones, not every one. There are about 250,000 clones in the sample; around 80% occur only once, and about an eighth lies in the top ten. The sequenced sample consisted of PBMCs. These TCRs come from a woman aged 55-69 years with lung cancer.

The chain recombines TRBV28 with TRBJ2-7; D remains unclear. CDR3 size: 15 residues. Trimming left V 6 bases short and J 7 bases short, with 22 bases between. CDR1 and CDR2 (germline): MDHEN, SYDVKM. For the CDR3, the DNA is TGTGCCAGCAGGTACCGGGTCGAGCCTTTTTGGGAGCAGTACTTC. Its protein product is CASRYRVEPFWEQYF. The full variable domain, its missing parts supplied by reference TRBV28 and TRBJ2-7, is DVKVTQSSRYLVKRTGEKVFLECVQDMDHENMFWYRQDPGLGLRLIYFSYDVKMKEKGDIPEGYSVSREKKERFSLILESASTNQTSMYLCASRYRVEPFWEQYFGPGTRLTVT.

The chain carries TRBV30 and TRBJ2-3; D is possibly TRBD1 (6 bases). Germline lookup yields CDR1 GTSNPN and CDR2 SVGIG (reference sequence). The CDR3 spans 13 residues. With 2 bases removed from V and 5 bases from J, the gap between germline ends came to 11 bases. The CDR3 loop reads CAWSWDIEDTQYF. The CDR3 region has the DNA TGTGCCTGGAGTTGGGACATCGAAGATACGCAGTATTTT.

This rearrangement joins TRBV5-1 to TRBJ2-5; the D gene is possibly TRBD2 (7 bases). CDR3 length: 14 amino acids. Trimming removed 4 bases at V and 5 bases at J, with 15 bases between. CDR1 SGHRS and CDR2 YFSETQ come from the germline V gene. Here the CDR3 reads CASSVGSGGETQYF. CDR3 nucleotide sequence: TGCGCCAGCAGCGTGGGGTCGGGGGGCGAGACCCAGTACTTC.

The rearrangement uses TRBV29-1 and TRBJ1-1, with 7 positions matching TRBD1. The CDR3 totals 13 residues. CDR1 and CDR2 from the germline V gene are SQVTM and ANQGSEA. The trim removed 3 bases at V and 0 bases at J, leaving 1 base unmatched. CDR3 loop: CSVEGQMNTEAFF. The CDR3 DNA is TGCAGCGTTGAGGGACAGATGAACACTGAAGCTTTCTTT. Variable domain in full (rest from reference TRBV29-1 and TRBJ1-1): SAVISQKPSRDICQRGTSLTIQCQVDSQVTMMFWYRQQPGQSLTLIATANQGSEATYESGFVIDKFPISRPNLTFSTLTVSNMSPEDSSIYLCSVEGQMNTEAFFGQGTRLTVV.

The chain uses TRBV7-3 and TRBJ2-1; D is possibly TRBD1 or TRBD2 (5 bases each). The germline V and J ends were trimmed by 5 bases and 4 bases, with 15 bases remaining between them. The CDR3 extends over 15 amino acids. Germline V gene lookup returns CDR1 SGHTA and CDR2 FQGTGA. The CDR3 region has the DNA TGTGCCAGCAGCCGAGGGGTACCTACGTACAATGAGCAGTTCTTC. Translating it yields CASSRGVPTYNEQFF.

The V and J genes are TRBV18 and TRBJ1-1, with D uncertain. The V gene lost 3 bases and the J gene lost 10 bases, with 18 bases spanning the gap. CDR1 and CDR2 (germline): KGHSH, LQKENI. There are 14 residues in the CDR3. CDR3: CASSPSHGIAAAFF. The CDR3, as DNA: TGTGCCAGCTCACCGAGTCACGGGATAGCGGCAGCTTTCTTT.

The genes are TRBV19 and TRBJ2-3; tentative D call: TRBD2 (6 bases). Germline values: CDR1 LNHDA, CDR2 SQIVND (reference sequence). CDR3 size: 15 residues. With 3 bases removed from V and 4 bases from J, the gap between germline ends came to 14 bases. CDR3 in DNA: TGTGCCAGTAGTATCTCGGGGACTCGCCCAGATACGCAGTATTTT. Residues: CASSISGTRPDTQYF.

The genes are TRBV5-8 and TRBJ2-3; D is undetermined. From germline, CDR1 is SGHTS and CDR2 YDEGEE. The CDR3 length is 16 residues. The V gene lost 2 bases and the J gene lost 0 bases, with 13 bases spanning the gap. Written as DNA, the CDR3 is TGTGCCAGCAGCTTACTATGGGTGCCTAGCACAGATACGCAGTATTTT. As protein: CASSLLWVPSTDTQYF.

V and J are TRBV6-5 and TRBJ2-2; a weak D match, TRBD1 (6 bases). Looked up from germline, CDR1 is MNHEY and CDR2 is SVGAGI. The length of the CDR3 is 13 residues. Trimming removed 5 bases from V and 5 bases from J, with 9 bases in between. CDR3 region: CASSNTGTGELFF. The CDR3 DNA sequence: TGTGCCAGCAGTAATACAGGGACCGGGGAGCTGTTTTTT.

The chain has TRBV7-9 and TRBJ2-7; possibly TRBD1 for D (6 bases). The ends were cut back, 2 bases at V and 2 bases at J, with 13 bases in the middle. The germline gives CDR1 SEHNR, CDR2 FQNEAQ (reference sequence). The CDR3 extends over 15 amino acids. The CDR3 DNA reads as TGTGCCAGCAGCTTAATGGACAGCCAGACCTACGAGCAGTACTTC. It specifies CASSLMDSQTYEQYF. Based on the CDR3 plus reference TRBV7-9 and TRBJ2-7, the full variable domain is DTGVSQNPRHKITKRGQNVTFRCDPISEHNRLYWYRQTLGQGPEFLTYFQNEAQLEKSRLLSDRFSAERPKGSFSTLEIQRTEQGDSAMYLCASSLMDSQTYEQYFGPGTRLTVT.

CDR3 loop: CASSPATGIGNGYTF. The CDR3 DNA reads as TGCGCCAGCAGCCCAGCCACAGGGATTGGGAATGGCTACACCTTC. This chain joins TRBV5-1 and TRBJ1-2; TRBD1 might be the D (6 bases). Germline V gene sequence: CDR1 SGHRS, CDR2 YFSETQ. The CDR3 runs to 15 residues. Trimming removed 4 bases at V and 6 bases at J, with 19 bases between.

V and J are TRBV28 and TRBJ1-2; D might be TRBD1 (5 bases). CDR3 length: 15 amino acids. In germline, CDR1 is MDHEN, CDR2 SYDVKM. Deletions cut 4 bases from V and 1 base from J, with 13 bases between. CDR3 sequence reads: CASSSAGPDNYGYTF. Here the CDR3 DNA reads TGTGCCAGCAGTTCCGCGGGGCCGGATAACTATGGCTACACCTTC.

This clone showed up just a few times. The V and J genes are TRBV7-3 and TRBJ1-1, with D perhaps matching TRBD1 (5 bases). CDR1 is SGHTA, CDR2 FQGTGA, per germline. This CDR3 has 15 residues. Trimming left V 0 bases short and J 0 bases short, with 8 bases between. CDR3 nucleotides: TGTGCCAGCAGCTTAACACCAGGGATGAACACTGAAGCTTTCTTT. Protein product: CASSLTPGMNTEAFF.

The V and J genes are TRBV19 and TRBJ1-3; 8 bases are a match to TRBD1. CDR3 length: 16 residues. The V gene end was trimmed by 3 bases and the J gene end by 6 bases; junction bases not matched to a gene: 10. Germline V gene lookup returns CDR1 LNHDA and CDR2 SQIVND (reference sequence). This CDR3 is CASSMRSGGSENTIYF. The CDR3 DNA follows: TGTGCCAGTAGTATGCGTTCAGGGGGCAGCGAAAACACCATATATTTT.

V gene TRBV28 combines with J gene TRBJ2-6; D may be TRBD1 (6 bases). CDR3 length: 16 amino acids. V was trimmed by 3 bases and J by 0 bases, leaving 9 bases between them. Per the germline V gene, CDR1 is MDHEN and CDR2 is SYDVKM. The CDR3: CASSLTGVSGANVLTF. For the CDR3, the DNA is TGTGCCAGCAGTTTGACAGGCGTCTCTGGGGCCAACGTCCTGACTTTC.

J is TRBJ2-2 and V is TRBV5-4, with D unclear. This CDR3 is built from 13 residues. Trimming pared 3 bases from V and 2 bases from J, leaving 5 bases between. Germline CDR1 reads SGHNT; CDR2 reads YYREEE (reference sequence). CDR3 region: CASSSRNTGELFF. In DNA, the CDR3 is TGTGCCAGCAGCTCACGAAACACCGGGGAGCTGTTTTTT. The variable domain in full, with the rest retrieved from reference TRBV5-4 and TRBJ2-2, is ETGVTQSPTHLIKTRGQQVTLRCSSQSGHNTVSWYQQALGQGPQFIFQYYREEENGRGNFPPRFSGLQFPNYSSELNVNALELDDSALYLCASSSRNTGELFFGEGSRLTVL.

V usage is TRBV3-1 (or the pseudogene TRBV3-2) and J usage is TRBJ2-3, with 14 nucleotides matching TRBD2. Germline trimming cut 4 bases from V and 3 bases from J; bases unmatched to any gene: 3. The CDR3 is 16 residues long. Germline assignment: CDR1 LGHDT and CDR2 YNNKEL (reference sequence). In nucleotides, the CDR3 is TGTGCCAGCAGCCCCGGGACTAGCGGGGGAACAGATACGCAGTATTTT. This translates into CASSPGTSGGTDTQYF.

The genes are TRBV10-3 and TRBJ2-1; 13 bases match TRBD2. Germline V CDR1 and CDR2: ENHRY, SYGVKD. The V segment lost 0 bases and the J segment 5 bases; nucleotides outside the gene matches: 1. This CDR3 comprises 16 residues. The CDR3 protein is CAISESGLAGHNEQFF. CDR3 sequence (DNA): TGTGCCATCAGTGAGTCGGGACTAGCGGGACACAATGAGCAGTTCTTC.

The chain links TRBV19 to TRBJ1-3, with TRBD1 as a possible D gene (6 bases). Per germline, CDR1 LNHDA and CDR2 SQIVND (reference sequence). The CDR3 spans 11 residues. Trimming took 11 bases from V and 4 from J, leaving 9 bases between them. Here the CDR3 reads CAGGGGNTIYF. The CDR3 DNA reads as TGTGCCGGGGGCGGAGGAAACACCATATATTTT.

The chain couples TRBV6-5 to TRBJ2-5; D uncertain. This CDR3 contains 13 residues. The V and J ends lost 2 bases and 3 bases respectively, with 7 bases between them. Per germline, CDR1 MNHEY and CDR2 SVGAGI. The CDR3 coding sequence is TGTGCCAGCAGTTACGCACAGAAAGAGACCCAGTACTTC. It encodes CASSYAQKETQYF.

The V call is TRBV7-3, the J call TRBJ2-5; weak D call: TRBD2 (7 bases). From germline, CDR1 is SGHTA and CDR2 FQGTGA. This CDR3 region has 18 residues. V lost 2 bases to trimming and J lost 1 base, with 20 bases between them. CDR3 amino acids: CASSLRPFAAGAQETQYF. The DNA for the CDR3 is TGTGCCAGCAGCTTACGGCCCTTCGCGGCGGGGGCCCAAGAGACCCAGTACTTC. Based on the CDR3 plus reference TRBV7-3 and TRBJ2-5, the full variable domain is GAGVSQTPSNKVTEKGKYVELRCDPISGHTALYWYRQSLGQGPEFLIYFQGTGAADDSGLPNDRFFAVRPEGSVSTLKIQRTERGDSAVYLCASSLRPFAAGAQETQYFGPGTRLLVL.

The chain joins TRBV7-9 to TRBJ1-1; 8 nucleotides align to TRBD1. This CDR3 contains 14 residues. V shed 5 bases, J shed 3 bases, and the junction held 5 bases outside the gene matches. Looked up from germline, CDR1 is SEHNR and CDR2 is FQNEAQ (reference sequence). CDR3 in DNA: TGTGCCAGCAGCCGGACAGGGAGGTACACTGAAGCTTTCTTT. Its translation is CASSRTGRYTEAFF.

This clone occurred once. The chain combines TRBV2 with TRBJ2-5; D may match TRBD1 or TRBD2 (6 bases each). This CDR3 is built from 14 residues. V shed 6 bases and J shed 3 bases, with 14 bases lying between them. Germline CDR1 is SNHLY and CDR2 is FYNNEI. CDR3 sequence (DNA): TGTGCCAGCAGCCCCTGGGGGGACAAAGAGACCCAGTACTTC. Translating gives CASSPWGDKETQYF.

This clone appeared a few times. The V call is TRBV2, the J call TRBJ1-2; D is undetermined. Per germline, CDR1 SNHLY and CDR2 FYNNEI. Between the trimmed V and J ends, which lost 3 bases and 8 bases, there was a span of 10 bases. The CDR3 runs 12 residues. In nucleotides, the CDR3 is TGTGCCAGCAGTGACCGACCGCGGGGCTACACCTTC. Protein product: CASSDRPRGYTF.

The DNA of the CDR3 is TGTGCCACCAGTGGCCCGGGACAGGGTTTTTCAGATACGCAGTATTTT. Its protein is CATSGPGQGFSDTQYF. The chain recombines TRBV24-1 with TRBJ2-3; the match to TRBD1 covers 9 bases. CDR1 and CDR2 (germline): KGHDR, SFDVKD. Trimming removed 5 bases from V and 4 bases from J; junction bases left unmatched: 9. The CDR3 is 16 residues long.

The chain recombines TRBV20-1 with TRBJ2-2; D is unclear. Germline V gene data show CDR1 as DFQATT and CDR2 as SNEGSKA (reference sequence). This CDR3 contains 16 residues. The V end lost 3 bases, the J end lost 0 bases, and 14 bases lay between the germline ends. The CDR3 protein is CSASSSLIANTGELFF. CDR3 DNA: TGCAGTGCTAGTAGTTCCCTGATTGCGAACACCGGGGAGCTGTTTTTT.

This clone appeared once. The chain couples TRBV5-1 to TRBJ2-3, with TRBD2 identical over 10 bases. The length of the CDR3 is 16 residues. CDR1 SGHRS and CDR2 YFSETQ come from the germline V gene. Trimming took 3 bases from V and 3 from J; bases not matched to a gene: 7. The CDR3 DNA reads as TGCGCCAGCAGCTCAACTCTAGCGGGGGTTACAGATACGCAGTATTTT. It codes for CASSSTLAGVTDTQYF.

V and J are TRBV28 and TRBJ2-7; 10 nucleotides match TRBD2. V lost 6 bases and J lost 6; bases outside the gene matches: 5. CDR3 size: 13 residues. Germline CDR1 is MDHEN and CDR2 is SYDVKM. The CDR3 DNA follows: TGTGCCAGCAGCCGCCGACTAGCGGGCGAGCAGTACTTC. It codes for CASSRRLAGEQYF.